The 2 T cell receptor beta chains listed next were all sequenced from one sample in a study of cytomegalovirus exposure and HLA in healthy donors (TCRdb year 2017). The library was obtained by the immunoSEQ multiplex PCR assay. In TCRdb, the immuneACCESS table is reduced to in-frame sequences with V and J assigned. These tables do not hold every clone; where another copy was compared, an unresolved V gene accounts for under half, and the others remain unexplained. The sample yields approximately 230,000 clones; 87% were counted once. The ten largest make up 12% of the sample. The sample was PBMCs. These receptor sequences come from a man in his late teens or twenties in good health and CMV-seropositive.

As DNA, the CDR3 is TGTGCCAGCAGCCCCAGGACAGAAAGCACAGATACGCAGTATTTT. This encodes CASSPRTESTDTQYF. This chain links TRBV13 with TRBJ2-3; D possibly corresponds to TRBD1 (6 bases). Germline CDR1 and CDR2: PRHDT and FYEKMQ (reference sequence). Trimming left V 5 bases short and J 0 bases short, with 12 bases between. The length of the CDR3 is 15 residues.

This chain links TRBV27 with TRBJ2-5, with TRBD1 as a possible D gene (6 bases). The germline V gene has CDR1 MNHEY and CDR2 SMNVEV (reference sequence). This CDR3 contains 16 residues. Between the trimmed V and J ends, which lost 4 bases and 2 bases, there was a span of 17 bases. CDR3 region: CASSWDTSNYQETQYF. CDR3 bases: TGTGCCAGCAGTTGGGACACCTCCAATTATCAAGAGACCCAGTACTTC.